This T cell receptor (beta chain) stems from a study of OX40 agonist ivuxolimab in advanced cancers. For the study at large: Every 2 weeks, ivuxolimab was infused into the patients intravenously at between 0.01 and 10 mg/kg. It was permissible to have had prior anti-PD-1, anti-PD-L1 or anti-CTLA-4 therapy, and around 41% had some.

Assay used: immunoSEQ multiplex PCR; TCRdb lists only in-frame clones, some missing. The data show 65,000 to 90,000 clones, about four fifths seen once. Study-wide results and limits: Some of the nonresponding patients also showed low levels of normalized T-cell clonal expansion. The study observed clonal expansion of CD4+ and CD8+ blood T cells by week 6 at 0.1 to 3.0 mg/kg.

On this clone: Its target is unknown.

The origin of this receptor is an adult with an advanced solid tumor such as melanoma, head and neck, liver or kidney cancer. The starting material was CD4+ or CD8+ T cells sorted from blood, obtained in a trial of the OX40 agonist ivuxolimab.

This CDR3 is CASSDPFRGTRSGNTIYF. The CDR3 DNA reads as TGTGCCAGCAGCGACCCATTTCGGGGAACTCGCTCTGGAAACACCATATATTTT. The chain has TRBV9 and TRBJ1-3; D is ambiguous. With 3 bases removed from V and 0 bases from J, the gap between germline ends came to 19 bases. Germline-derived CDR1 and CDR2 are SGDLS and YYNGEE. CDR3 length: 18 amino acids.